These 3 T cell receptor beta chains originate from one sample sequenced in a study of blood T cell repertoires in COVID-19. The protocol was immunoSEQ multiplex PCR, while the TCRdb copy is restricted to in-frame clones and leaves out a portion. The sample holds around 50,000 clones; just under 90% are singletons and the top ten take about 1.5%. Sequenced material: peripheral blood. Every receptor here comes from a man in his sixties with acute or convalescent COVID-19.

This chain uses TRBV4-3 with TRBJ2-7; D uncertain. V gave up 0 bases and J gave up 5 bases, with 14 bases separating them. CDR3 length equals 15 residues. The germline gives CDR1 LGHNA, CDR2 YSLEER. The CDR3 bases are TGCGCCAGCAGCCAAGATTTGCGGCGCCCTGACGAGCAGTACTTC. This translates into CASSQDLRRPDEQYF.

The rearrangement joins TRBV7-9 to TRBJ1-6; no reliable D call. Trimming left V 2 bases short and J 0 bases short, with 5 bases between. Germline values: CDR1 SEHNR, CDR2 FQNEAQ (reference sequence). This CDR3 has 15 amino acids. The CDR3 loop reads CASSLKSSYNSPLHF. The CDR3 nucleotides are TGTGCCAGCAGCTTAAAGAGCTCCTATAATTCACCCCTCCACTTT. Complete variable domain (other parts from reference TRBV7-9 and TRBJ1-6): DTGVSQNPRHKITKRGQNVTFRCDPISEHNRLYWYRQTLGQGPEFLTYFQNEAQLEKSRLLSDRFSAERPKGSFSTLEIQRTEQGDSAMYLCASSLKSSYNSPLHFGNGTRLTVT.

The rearrangement links TRBV24-1 to TRBJ2-3, with 10 bases that match TRBD1. The CDR3 consists of 16 residues. V lost 5 bases, J lost 3 bases, and 7 bases stayed unmatched. The V gene's germline CDR1 is KGHDR and CDR2 SFDVKD. CDR3 residues: CATSGPGTGETDTQYF. The CDR3 nucleotides are TGTGCCACCAGTGGTCCCGGGACAGGGGAAACAGATACGCAGTATTTT.